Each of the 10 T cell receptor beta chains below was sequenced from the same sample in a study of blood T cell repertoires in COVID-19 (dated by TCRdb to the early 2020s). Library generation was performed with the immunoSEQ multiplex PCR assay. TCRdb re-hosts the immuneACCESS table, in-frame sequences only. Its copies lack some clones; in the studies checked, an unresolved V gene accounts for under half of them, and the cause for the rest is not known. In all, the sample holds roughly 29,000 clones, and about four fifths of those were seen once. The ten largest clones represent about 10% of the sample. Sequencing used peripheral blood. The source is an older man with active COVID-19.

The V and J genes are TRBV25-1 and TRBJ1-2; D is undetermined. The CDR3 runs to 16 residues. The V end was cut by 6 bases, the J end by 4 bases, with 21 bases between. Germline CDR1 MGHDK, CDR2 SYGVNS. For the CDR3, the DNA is TGTGCCAGCAGCCCCATGAATCTGCGACAAATCTATGGCTACACCTTC. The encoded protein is CASSPMNLRQIYGYTF.

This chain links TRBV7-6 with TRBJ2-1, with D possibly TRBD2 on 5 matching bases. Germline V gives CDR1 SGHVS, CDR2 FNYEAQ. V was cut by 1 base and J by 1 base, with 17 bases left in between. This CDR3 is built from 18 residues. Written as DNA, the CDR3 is TGTGCCAGCAGCTTAGAGGCCAGGACTTTCGGTTCCTACAATGAGCAGTTCTTC. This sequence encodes CASSLEARTFGSYNEQFF.

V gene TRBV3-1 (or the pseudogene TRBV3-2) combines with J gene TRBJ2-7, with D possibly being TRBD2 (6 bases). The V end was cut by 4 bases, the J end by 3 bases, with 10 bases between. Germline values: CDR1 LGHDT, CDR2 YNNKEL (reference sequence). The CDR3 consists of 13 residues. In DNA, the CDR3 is TGTGCCAGCAGCCCAGGAGGGGACTACGAGCAGTACTTC. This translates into CASSPGGDYEQYF.

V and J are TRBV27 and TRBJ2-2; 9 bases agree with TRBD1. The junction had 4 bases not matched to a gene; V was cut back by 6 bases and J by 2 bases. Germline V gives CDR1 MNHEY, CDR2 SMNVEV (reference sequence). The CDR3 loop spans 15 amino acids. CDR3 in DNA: TGTGCCAGCAGGGTACAGGGGGCAAACACCGGGGAGCTGTTTTTT. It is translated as CASRVQGANTGELFF.

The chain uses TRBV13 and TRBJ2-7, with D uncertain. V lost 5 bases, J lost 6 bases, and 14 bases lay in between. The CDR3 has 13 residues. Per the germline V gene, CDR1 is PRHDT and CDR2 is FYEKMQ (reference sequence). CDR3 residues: CASSNRRGSEQYF. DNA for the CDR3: TGTGCCAGCAGCAACCGGAGAGGCTCCGAGCAGTACTTC.

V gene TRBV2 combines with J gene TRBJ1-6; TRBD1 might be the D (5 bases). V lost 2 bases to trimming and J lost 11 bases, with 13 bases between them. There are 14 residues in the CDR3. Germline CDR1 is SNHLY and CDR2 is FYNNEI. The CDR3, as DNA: TGTGCCAGCAGTGAAACCAGGGTGTTTGCACCCCTCCACTTT. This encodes CASSETRVFAPLHF.

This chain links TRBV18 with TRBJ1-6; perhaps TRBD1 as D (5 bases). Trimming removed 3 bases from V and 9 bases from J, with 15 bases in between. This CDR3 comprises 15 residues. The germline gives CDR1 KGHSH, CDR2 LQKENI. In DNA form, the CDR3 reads TGTGCCAGCTCACCGAACCGTAGGGGCACTTCACCCCTCCACTTT. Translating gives CASSPNRRGTSPLHF. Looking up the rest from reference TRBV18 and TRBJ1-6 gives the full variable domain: NAGVMQNPRHLVRRRGQEARLRCSPMKGHSHVYWYRQLPEEGLKFMVYLQKENIIDESGMPKERFSAEFPKEGPSILRIQQVVRGDSAAYFCASSPNRRGTSPLHFGNGTRLTVT.

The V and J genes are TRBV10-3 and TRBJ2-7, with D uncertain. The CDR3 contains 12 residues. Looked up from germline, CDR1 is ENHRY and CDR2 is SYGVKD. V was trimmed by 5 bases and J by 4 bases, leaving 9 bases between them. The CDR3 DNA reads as TGTGCCATCAGTCCAGACGGGTACGAGCAGTACTTC. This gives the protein CAISPDGYEQYF.

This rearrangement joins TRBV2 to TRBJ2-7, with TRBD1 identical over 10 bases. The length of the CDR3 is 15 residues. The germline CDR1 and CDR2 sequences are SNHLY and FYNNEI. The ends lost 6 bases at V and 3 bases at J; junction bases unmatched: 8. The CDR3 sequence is CASRRDRGGSYEQYF. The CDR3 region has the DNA TGTGCCAGCAGGAGGGACAGGGGTGGAAGCTACGAGCAGTACTTC.

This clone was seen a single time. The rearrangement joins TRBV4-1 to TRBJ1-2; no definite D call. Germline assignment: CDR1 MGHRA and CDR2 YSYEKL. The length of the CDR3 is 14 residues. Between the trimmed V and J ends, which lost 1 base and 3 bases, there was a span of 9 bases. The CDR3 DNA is TGCGCCAGCAGCCAAGGCGGGGTCTACTATGGCTACACCTTC. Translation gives CASSQGGVYYGYTF.